This T cell receptor (beta chain) was observed in a study of control samples from healthy donors and cancer patients. Per the germline V gene, CDR1 is LGHNA and CDR2 is YNFKEQ. The CDR3 length is 15 residues. The germline V and J ends were trimmed by 0 bases and 4 bases, with 11 bases remaining between them. The protocol was immunoSEQ multiplex PCR, while the TCRdb copy is restricted to in-frame clones and leaves out a portion. The profile shows some 150,000 clones, about nine tenths of them singletons. The sequencing sample was made of blood. The chain carries TRBV4-2 and TRBJ2-3, with a tentative D call TRBD1 (6 bases). The origin of this receptor is a young woman in good health. CDR3 amino acids: CASSQDRGTADTQYF. For the CDR3, the DNA is TGTGCCAGCAGCCAAGACAGGGGTACGGCAGATACGCAGTATTTT.